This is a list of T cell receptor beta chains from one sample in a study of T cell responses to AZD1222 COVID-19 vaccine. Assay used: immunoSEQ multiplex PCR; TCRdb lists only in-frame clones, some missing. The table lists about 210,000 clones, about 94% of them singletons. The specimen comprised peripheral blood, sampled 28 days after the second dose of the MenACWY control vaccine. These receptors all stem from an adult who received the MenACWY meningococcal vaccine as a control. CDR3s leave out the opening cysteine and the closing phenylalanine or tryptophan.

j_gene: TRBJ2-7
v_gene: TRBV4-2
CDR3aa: ASSQAGTGLAYEQY

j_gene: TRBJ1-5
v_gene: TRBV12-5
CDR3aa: ASGLVRRGGSNQPQH

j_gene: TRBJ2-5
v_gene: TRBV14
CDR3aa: ASSQDLSETQY

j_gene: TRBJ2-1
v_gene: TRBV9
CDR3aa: ASSVVSGRGHNEQF

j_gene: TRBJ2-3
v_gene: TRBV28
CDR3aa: ASSLPLPSGSGDTQY

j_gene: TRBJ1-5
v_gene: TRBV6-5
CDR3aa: ASSKGQGNQPQH

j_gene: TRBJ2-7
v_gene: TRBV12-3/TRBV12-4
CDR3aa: ASSSELYEQY

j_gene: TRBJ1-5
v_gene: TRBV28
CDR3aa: ASSPGTGDQPQH

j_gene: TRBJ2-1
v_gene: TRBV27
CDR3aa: ASSLGLGLADNEQF

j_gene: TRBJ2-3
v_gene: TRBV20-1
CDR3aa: SASNQRTSGGIMNTQY

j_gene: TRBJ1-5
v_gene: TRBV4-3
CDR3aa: ASSQEEPQH

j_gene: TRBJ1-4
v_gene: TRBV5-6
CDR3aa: ASSKGLPNEKLF

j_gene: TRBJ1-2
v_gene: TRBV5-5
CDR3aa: ASSPTVGHGYT

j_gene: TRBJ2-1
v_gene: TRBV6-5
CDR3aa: ASSPRGSEQF

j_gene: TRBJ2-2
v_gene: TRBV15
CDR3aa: ATSTRGTNTGELF

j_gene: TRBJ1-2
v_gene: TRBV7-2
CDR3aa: ASSLGGTLQYPDP

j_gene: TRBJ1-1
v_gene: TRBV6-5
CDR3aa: ASTPGGYTEAF

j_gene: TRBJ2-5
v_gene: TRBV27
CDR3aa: ASSLYSLAGGQETQY

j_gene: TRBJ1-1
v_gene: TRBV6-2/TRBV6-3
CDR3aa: ASSYGQLFAF

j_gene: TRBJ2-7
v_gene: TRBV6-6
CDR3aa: ASSYSRTVWY

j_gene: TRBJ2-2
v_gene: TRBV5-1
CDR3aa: ASSSGSQGGTGELF

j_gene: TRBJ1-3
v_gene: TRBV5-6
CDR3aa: ASSLIGATVNSGNTIY

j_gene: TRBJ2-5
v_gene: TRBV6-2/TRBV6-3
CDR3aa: ASSRPPETQY

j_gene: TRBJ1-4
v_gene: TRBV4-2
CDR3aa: ASSQVKQGVGEKLF